This T cell receptor beta chain stems from a study of cytotoxic CD8 clonotypes in ibrutinib-treated CLL. Across the whole study: The study included about a dozen relapsed/refractory and 15 treatment-naive patients; about 17 had IGHV unmutated disease. The study's findings and limits: At the start, clonality exceeded age-matched healthy donors and followed circulating CD8+ T-cell counts. Public clonotypes showed up rarely, and on treatment they shrank or held steady. Sampling times, which were not matched between the groups, differed between sustained-remission patients and progressing patients.

This clone was observed a handful of times. The antigen remains unidentified. Profiled with immunoSEQ multiplex PCR; TCRdb holds only in-frame clones, not every one. Of about 160,000 clones listed, more than 75% were seen once; the top ten hold about 2.1%. CDR3 length: 13 residues. The V gene end was trimmed by 3 bases and the J gene end by 5 bases; junction bases not matched to a gene: 2. Germline CDR1 and CDR2: SGHNT and YYREEE (reference sequence). This receptor was obtained from a human donor with chronic lymphocytic leukemia. The input for sequencing was PBMCs, taken after 12 months of ibrutinib treatment. V gene TRBV5-4 combines with J gene TRBJ1-5; 7 bases match TRBD1. The CDR3 nucleotides are TGTGCCAGCAGCTCCGACAGGGATCAGCCCCAGCATTTT. This translates into CASSSDRDQPQHF.